These T cell receptor beta chains were read from a single sample in a study of neoadjuvant anti-PD-1 for oral cavity cancer. TCRdb's table, derived via immunoSEQ multiplex PCR, lists solely in-frame clones and lacks some. In the table there are about 8,000 clones, 70% of which are singletons. Sequences were derived from PBMCs, sampled after nivolumab (anti-PD-1) treatment. The receptors here all came from a person aged 35-79 years with oral cavity squamous cell carcinoma. The CDR3 runs from the conserved cysteine through the conserved F or W. A D gene is named only where the DNA matches it firmly. Where a row states a size, it is once, few, many or the class of an expanded clone; other rows omit it.

CDR3 protein: CASRTLTGTANYGYTF
CDR3 DNA: TGTGCCAGTAGAACATTAACCGGGACAGCTAACTATGGCTACACCTTC
clone size: once
D gene: TRBD1
V gene: TRBV19
J gene: TRBJ1-2

CDR3 protein: CASSSYRDGETQYF
CDR3 DNA: TGTGCCAGCAGCTCCTACAGGGATGGAGAGACCCAGTACTTC
clone size: .
D gene: .
V gene: TRBV5-4
J gene: TRBJ2-5

CDR3 protein: CASSIGQKKTQYF
CDR3 DNA: TGTGCCAGTAGTATAGGGCAGAAAAAGACCCAGTACTTC
clone size: few
D gene: .
V gene: TRBV19
J gene: TRBJ2-5

CDR3 protein: CASSLPVTTGELFF
CDR3 DNA: TGTGCCAGCAGCTTACCAGTAACTACCGGGGAGCTGTTTTTT
clone size: .
D gene: .
V gene: TRBV7-8
J gene: TRBJ2-2

CDR3 protein: CASRKPGSNEKLFF
CDR3 DNA: TGTGCCAGCAGAAAGCCGGGGAGTAATGAAAAACTGTTTTTT
clone size: .
D gene: .
V gene: TRBV28
J gene: TRBJ1-4

CDR3 protein: CASNSAGGGYTF
CDR3 DNA: TGTGCCAGTAATTCGGCAGGGGGCGGCTACACCTTC
clone size: .
D gene: TRBD1
V gene: TRBV19
J gene: TRBJ1-2

CDR3 protein: CASSLTNQHEKLFF
CDR3 DNA: TGTGCCAGCAGTTTAACCAATCAGCATGAAAAACTGTTTTTT
clone size: .
D gene: .
V gene: TRBV28
J gene: TRBJ1-4

CDR3 protein: CASSLEGTYNEQFF
CDR3 DNA: TGTGCCAGCAGCTTAGAGGGGACCTACAATGAGCAGTTCTTC
clone size: .
D gene: .
V gene: TRBV7-6
J gene: TRBJ2-1

CDR3 protein: CASSLGGQKYQETQYF
CDR3 DNA: TGTGCCAGCAGCTTAGGCGGACAGAAGTACCAAGAGACCCAGTACTTC
clone size: .
D gene: .
V gene: TRBV11-2
J gene: TRBJ2-5

CDR3 protein: CASSLWRTPFGQPQHF
CDR3 DNA: TGTGCCAGCAGTTTATGGAGGACACCATTTGGGCAGCCCCAGCATTTT
clone size: .
D gene: .
V gene: TRBV28
J gene: TRBJ1-5

CDR3 protein: CATSRDRGGGDEKLFF
CDR3 DNA: TGTGCCACCAGCAGAGATAGAGGAGGGGGCGATGAAAAACTGTTTTTT
clone size: few
D gene: TRBD1
V gene: TRBV15
J gene: TRBJ1-4

CDR3 protein: CASSFDTASMNTEAFF
CDR3 DNA: TGTGCCAGCAGTTTTGACACCGCCTCAATGAACACTGAAGCTTTCTTT
clone size: .
D gene: .
V gene: TRBV27
J gene: TRBJ1-1

CDR3 protein: CASSIPLGNYGYTF
CDR3 DNA: TGTGCCAGCAGTATCCCCCTCGGAAACTATGGCTACACCTTC
clone size: .
D gene: .
V gene: TRBV28
J gene: TRBJ1-2

CDR3 protein: CASIGALWNNTEAFF
CDR3 DNA: TGTGCCAGTATTGGAGCCTTATGGAACAACACTGAAGCTTTCTTT
clone size: once
D gene: .
V gene: TRBV19
J gene: TRBJ1-1

CDR3 protein: CASSRQGVQNEKLFF
CDR3 DNA: TGTGCCAGCAGTAGACAGGGGGTTCAGAATGAAAAACTGTTTTTT
clone size: .
D gene: TRBD1
V gene: TRBV6-6
J gene: TRBJ1-4

CDR3 protein: CAIRGGQGAFGANVLTF
CDR3 DNA: TGTGCCATCCGCGGGGGACAGGGGGCGTTCGGGGCCAACGTCCTGACTTTC
clone size: .
D gene: TRBD1
V gene: TRBV5-4
J gene: TRBJ2-6

CDR3 protein: CSASTGANTGELFF
CDR3 DNA: TGCAGCGCCTCTACAGGGGCTAACACCGGGGAGCTGTTTTTT
clone size: .
D gene: TRBD1
V gene: TRBV29-1
J gene: TRBJ2-2

CDR3 protein: CASSLGDRFTGELFF
CDR3 DNA: TGCGCCAGCAGCTTAGGGGACAGATTCACCGGGGAGCTGTTTTTT
clone size: few
D gene: TRBD1
V gene: TRBV5-1
J gene: TRBJ2-2

CDR3 protein: CASRQTGGGYTF
CDR3 DNA: TGTGCCAGCAGGCAGACAGGGGGTGGCTACACCTTC
clone size: .
D gene: TRBD1
V gene: TRBV7-2
J gene: TRBJ1-2

CDR3 protein: CASRANTEAFF
CDR3 DNA: TGTGCCAGCAGAGCAAACACTGAAGCTTTCTTT
clone size: .
D gene: .
V gene: TRBV2
J gene: TRBJ1-1

CDR3 protein: CASSFAGYYTGELFF
CDR3 DNA: TGTGCCAGCAGCTTCGCGGGGTACTATACCGGGGAGCTGTTTTTT
clone size: .
D gene: .
V gene: TRBV7-6
J gene: TRBJ2-2

CDR3 protein: CASRVAGGPVGELFF
CDR3 DNA: TGCGCCAGCAGGGTAGCGGGGGGGCCGGTCGGGGAGCTGTTTTTT
clone size: .
D gene: TRBD2
V gene: TRBV10-2
J gene: TRBJ2-2

CDR3 protein: CASSSTSGGTDTQYF
CDR3 DNA: TGTGCCAGCAGCTCGACTAGCGGCGGCACAGATACGCAGTATTTT
clone size: .
D gene: TRBD2
V gene: TRBV7-2
J gene: TRBJ2-3

CDR3 protein: CAWSATGRGASYEQYF
CDR3 DNA: TGTGCCTGGAGTGCCACAGGGCGAGGGGCCTCCTACGAGCAGTACTTC
clone size: .
D gene: .
V gene: TRBV30
J gene: TRBJ2-7

CDR3 protein: CASSVAGSGNTIYF
CDR3 DNA: TGTGCCAGCAGCGTAGCTGGGTCTGGAAACACCATATATTTT
clone size: .
D gene: .
V gene: TRBV9
J gene: TRBJ1-3

CDR3 protein: CAISEIGSNQPQHF
CDR3 DNA: TGTGCCATCAGTGAGATAGGTAGCAATCAGCCCCAGCATTTT
clone size: .
D gene: .
V gene: TRBV10-3
J gene: TRBJ1-5

CDR3 protein: CASSLIWGAIGNSPLHF
CDR3 DNA: TGTGCCAGCAGCTTAATCTGGGGGGCTATAGGGAATTCACCCCTCCACTTT
clone size: .
D gene: .
V gene: TRBV7-2
J gene: TRBJ1-6

CDR3 protein: CASSETPRMAYSNQPQHF
CDR3 DNA: TGTGCCAGCAGTGAAACCCCCCGTATGGCCTATAGCAATCAGCCCCAGCATTTT
clone size: .
D gene: .
V gene: TRBV6-1
J gene: TRBJ1-5

CDR3 protein: CASSQDGLWQRTQYF
CDR3 DNA: TGCGCCAGCAGCCAAGATGGTCTTTGGCAACGTACGCAGTATTTT
clone size: .
D gene: .
V gene: TRBV4-3
J gene: TRBJ2-3

CDR3 protein: CASSLVGGNTEAFF
CDR3 DNA: TGTGCCAGCAGCTTGGTAGGGGGGAACACTGAAGCTTTCTTT
clone size: .
D gene: .
V gene: TRBV5-6
J gene: TRBJ1-1